This T cell receptor beta chain originates from a study of T cells in Graves' hyperthyroidism and ophthalmopathy (dated by TCRdb to between 2018 and 2021). Background on the whole study: Peripheral blood was sampled at the time of initial diagnosis, prior to any treatment. To identify TCR V-J signatures that set the groups apart, the researchers used a discovery cohort of 100 patients, made up of 43 with Graves' ophthalmopathy and about 59 with stable Graves' hyperthyroidism. An independent validation cohort of under 20 hyperthyroidism patients and about 15 patients who later progressed to ophthalmopathy tested prospective prediction of ophthalmopathy. For training and testing, the 100 or so patients in the discovery cohort were randomly divided in a 7:3 ratio. The study also compared thyroid tissue and blood T-cell repertoires from roughly six Graves' hyperthyroidism patients. After blood sampling, hyperthyroidism patients were treated with methimazole at a starting dose of 30 mg daily, and ophthalmopathy patients were treated with high-dose intravenous methylprednisolone. The paper describes TCR Vbeta CDR3 sequencing of 135 peripheral blood samples, made up of about 40 ophthalmopathy patients, 70 to 80 hyperthyroidism patients and 17 progressor patients. Broad study findings and their caveats: Most expanded thyroid clonotypes (frequency above 0.001) were also detected in blood, suggesting blood repertoires may reflect thyroid immune responses. Sample size was not statistically predetermined, and investigators were not blinded to group allocation. In validation, progression to ophthalmopathy was predicted by the model with roughly 71% sensitivity and nearly 75% specificity, a median of about 6 months before onset. In cross-validation, a model built on a 13 V-J signature told ophthalmopathy apart from stable hyperthyroidism with less than 90% sensitivity and roughly 82% specificity, and in testing the same model reached 80%/75%.

Amplification of TCR beta CDR3 regions was carried out from RNA transcripts. For the first round of RT-PCR on the TCR CDR3, the HTBI primer set was used together with the Qiagen OneStep RT-PCR kit. Libraries were constructed in a second round of multiplex PCR, after which size selection and purification were performed. Libraries were sequenced paired-end with 100 bp reads on an Illumina HiSeq2000. Per the source publication's procedure: SOAPnuke was used to process the raw data, removing reads that contained adapters or uncalled bases, had a mean Phred below 15, or lacked an exact match to the constant primer or identifier. High-quality paired reads were merged with COPE v1.2.5, and unique nucleotide sequences were defined as clonotypes. MiTCR v1.1 was used to align clonotypes to the IMGT TRBV, TRBD and TRBJ reference segments. The analysis included only V-J combinations with a frequency above 0.0001, which together covered approximately 99% of the repertoires. The TCS score was defined as F50 (clonal expansion) divided by E x V (chaos), with BLOSUM62-based TCRdist calculated between CDR3 peptides within each V-J. Welch's t-statistics and random forest reduced around 520 V-J features to about 13, which were used in a naive Bayes classifier (R e1071). TCRdb ran its own pipeline on the public reads, namely fastp trimming at Q25 and MiXCR clone calling, and kept in-frame beta chains. Every entry covers one CDR3 protein and lists the most common genes and DNA from its rows. The V and J calls and clone size come from TCRdb's table, not from the authors' own analysis. This sample holds approximately 360,000 distinct CDR3 sequences; 20% to 25% were observed only once. More than 60% of the sample lies in the top ten.

Stable Graves' hyperthyroidism was defined as the absence of progression to ophthalmopathy over 18 months of follow-up. Hyperthyroidism patients were newly diagnosed, with disease duration under 2 months, and aged 18 to 65 years. Patients with uncontrolled infections, other autoimmune diseases, pregnancy or lactation were excluded. Clinical symptoms, serum thyroxine and TRAb, thyroid ultrasound, and orbital computed tomography formed the basis for the diagnoses. PBMCs were separated from roughly 9.3 ml of fresh peripheral blood using Ficoll-Paque density gradient centrifugation. Trizol reagent was used to extract total RNA, and RNA quality was then checked on an Agilent 2100 Bioanalyzer. For this clonotype: Its antigen specificity is not known. It has no much larger one-base neighbor in the sample; base qualities were not kept.

Sequencing used blood. The sequence derives from a man aged 45-60 years with Graves' hyperthyroidism.

The DNA sequence is given as TGCAGCGTCGAGACAGGGGCCCCCTACGAGCAGTACTTC. Its protein product is CSVETGAPYEQYF. Rearrangement joined TRBV29-1 to TRBJ2-7; TRBD1 agrees with 8 junctional bases. The CDR3 runs 13 amino acids, cysteine and phenylalanine included. The sequence is cut down to CDR3 DNA, 39 bases in frame from base 1. According to the germline V gene, CDR1 reads SQVTM and CDR2 reads ANQGSEA. Relative to germline, V is missing 6 bases and J is missing 2 bases, with 6 bases of the junction outside any gene match.